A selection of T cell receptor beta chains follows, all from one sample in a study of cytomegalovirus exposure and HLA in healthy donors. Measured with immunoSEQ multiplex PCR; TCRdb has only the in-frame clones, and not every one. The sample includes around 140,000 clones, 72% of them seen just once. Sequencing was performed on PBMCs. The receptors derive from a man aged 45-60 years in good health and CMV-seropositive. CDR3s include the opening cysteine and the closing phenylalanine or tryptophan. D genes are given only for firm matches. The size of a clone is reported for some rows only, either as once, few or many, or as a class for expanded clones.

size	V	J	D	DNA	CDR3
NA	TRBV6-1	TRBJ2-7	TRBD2	TGTGCCAGCAGTGATCGCGGGAGGCCCTACGAGCAGTACTTC	CASSDRGRPYEQYF
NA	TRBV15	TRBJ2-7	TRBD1	TGTGCCACCAGCAGGGGACAGGGGGCCGGGGAGCAGTACTTC	CATSRGQGAGEQYF
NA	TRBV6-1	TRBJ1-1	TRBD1	TGTGCCAGCAGTCGACAGGGGTGGGTCACTGAAGCTTTCTTT	CASSRQGWVTEAFF
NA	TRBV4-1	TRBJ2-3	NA	TGCGCCAGCAGCCAAGAGAAGTGGGGGGACACAGATACGCAGTATTTT	CASSQEKWGDTDTQYF
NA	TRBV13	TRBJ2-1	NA	TGTGCCAGCAGCTTAACGGGCGGGACGAATTCGGTAGAGCAGTTCTTC	CASSLTGGTNSVEQFF
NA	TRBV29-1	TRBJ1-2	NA	TGCAGCGTTGAGTTTTTTGGGGCAGCTACTAACTATGGCTACACCTTC	CSVEFFGAATNYGYTF
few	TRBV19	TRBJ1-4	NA	TGTGCCAGTAGTAGCCGGGGAGCCCGTAATGAAAAACTGTTTTTT	CASSSRGARNEKLFF
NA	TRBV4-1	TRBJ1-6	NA	TGCGCCAGCAGTTATCGTCTGACAAGCTCCTATAATTCACCCCTCCACTTT	CASSYRLTSSYNSPLHF
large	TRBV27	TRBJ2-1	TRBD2	TGTGCCAGCAGTACAGGGCGACTAGCGGGGAAGAATGAGCAGTTCTTC	CASSTGRLAGKNEQFF
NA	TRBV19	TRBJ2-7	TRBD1	TGTGCCACCCGACAGGGCTACGAGCAGTACTTC	CATRQGYEQYF
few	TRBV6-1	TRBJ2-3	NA	TGTGCCAGCAGTGAGATTGGGGGGAGCACAGATACGCAGTATTTT	CASSEIGGSTDTQYF
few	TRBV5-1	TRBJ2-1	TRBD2	TGCGCCAGCAGCGAACTAGCGGGGGTAAACAATGAGCAGTTCTTC	CASSELAGVNNEQFF
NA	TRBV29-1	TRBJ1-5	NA	TGCAGCGTTGGACAGCCGGGCAATCAGCCCCAGCATTTT	CSVGQPGNQPQHF
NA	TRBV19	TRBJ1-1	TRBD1	TGTGCCAGTAGTTTAGGGGGCAGCACTGAAGCTTTCTTT	CASSLGGSTEAFF
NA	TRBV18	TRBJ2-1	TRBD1	TGTGCCAGCTCACCCGGGACAGGGAACAATGAGCAGTTCTTC	CASSPGTGNNEQFF
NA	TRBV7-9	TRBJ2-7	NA	TGTGCCAGCAGCCTTACTCCCGACACCGAGCAGTACTTC	CASSLTPDTEQYF
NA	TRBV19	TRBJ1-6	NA	TGTGCCAGTAGTCCAAGGACAGATTCACCCCTCCACTTT	CASSPRTDSPLHF
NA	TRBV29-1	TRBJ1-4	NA	TGCAGCGTTGGAGGGCCTAATGAAAAACTGTTTTTT	CSVGGPNEKLFF
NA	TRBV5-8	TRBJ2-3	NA	TGTGCCAGCAGCCGAGACACAGATACGCAGTATTTT	CASSRDTDTQYF
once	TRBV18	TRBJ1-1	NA	TGTGCCAGCTCAGTGACGGGGAACACTGAAGCTTTCTTT	CASSVTGNTEAFF
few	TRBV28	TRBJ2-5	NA	TGTGCCAGTCGTACTGGGGGGAGGGAGACCCAGTACTTC	CASRTGGRETQYF
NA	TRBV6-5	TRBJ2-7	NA	TGTGCCAGCAGTTACAAGGTAGCCCCAACCTACGAGCAGTACTTC	CASSYKVAPTYEQYF
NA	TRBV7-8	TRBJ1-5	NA	TGTGCCAGCAGCTCACAGGAGTCAAATCAGCCCCAGCATTTT	CASSSQESNQPQHF
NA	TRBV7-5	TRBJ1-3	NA	TGTGTCAGAAGCTTAGCTTTGCGCTCTGGAAACACCATATATTTT	CVRSLALRSGNTIYF
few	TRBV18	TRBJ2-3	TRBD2	TGTGCCAGCTCACCCTCTAGCGGGAGCACAGATACGCAGTATTTT	CASSPSSGSTDTQYF
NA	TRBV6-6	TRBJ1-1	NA	TGTGCCAGCAGTTACTCCCAGAACACTGAAGCTTTCTTT	CASSYSQNTEAFF
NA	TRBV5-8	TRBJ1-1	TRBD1	TGTGCCAGCAGCTTGGAGTTGATAGGGGGCTCTCCTACACACACTGAAGCTTTCTTT	CASSLELIGGSPTHTEAFF
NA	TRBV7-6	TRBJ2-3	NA	TGTGCCAGCAGCTCCCGGCCCAGGGGAGATGGCACAGATACGCAGTATTTT	CASSSRPRGDGTDTQYF
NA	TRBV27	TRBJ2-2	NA	TGTGCCAGCCGAACGAGGCGGAACACCGGGGAGCTGTTTTTT	CASRTRRNTGELFF
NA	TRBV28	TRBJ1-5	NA	TGTGCCAGCAGGGGAGGAGGGTTAGGGACTAGCAATCAGCCCCAGCATTTT	CASRGGGLGTSNQPQHF
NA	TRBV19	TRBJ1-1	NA	TGTGCCAGTAGTATATCCGGGAATCTAATGAACACTGAAGCTTTCTTT	CASSISGNLMNTEAFF
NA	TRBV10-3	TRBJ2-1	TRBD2	TGTGCCATCAGTCCACGGACTAGCGGGGGGGTTTTCGTCAATGAGCAGTTCTTC	CAISPRTSGGVFVNEQFF
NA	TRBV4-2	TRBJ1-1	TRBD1	TGTGTCAGCAGCCAGGGACAGGGGAGGTATGAAGCTTTCTTT	CVSSQGQGRYEAFF
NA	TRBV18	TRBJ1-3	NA	TGTGCCAGCTCACCAATGGACAGTTCTGGAAACACCATATATTTT	CASSPMDSSGNTIYF
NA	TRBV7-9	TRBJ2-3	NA	TGTGCCAGCAGCTTGGGAACGGGAGTGAGGACAGATACGCAGTATTTT	CASSLGTGVRTDTQYF
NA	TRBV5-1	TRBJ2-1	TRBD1	TGCGCCAGCAGCTTGCAGACAGGGCTATACAATGAGCAGTTCTTC	CASSLQTGLYNEQFF
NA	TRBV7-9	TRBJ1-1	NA	TGTGCCAGCAGCTTAGCGGGAGACCAAGCTTTCTTT	CASSLAGDQAFF